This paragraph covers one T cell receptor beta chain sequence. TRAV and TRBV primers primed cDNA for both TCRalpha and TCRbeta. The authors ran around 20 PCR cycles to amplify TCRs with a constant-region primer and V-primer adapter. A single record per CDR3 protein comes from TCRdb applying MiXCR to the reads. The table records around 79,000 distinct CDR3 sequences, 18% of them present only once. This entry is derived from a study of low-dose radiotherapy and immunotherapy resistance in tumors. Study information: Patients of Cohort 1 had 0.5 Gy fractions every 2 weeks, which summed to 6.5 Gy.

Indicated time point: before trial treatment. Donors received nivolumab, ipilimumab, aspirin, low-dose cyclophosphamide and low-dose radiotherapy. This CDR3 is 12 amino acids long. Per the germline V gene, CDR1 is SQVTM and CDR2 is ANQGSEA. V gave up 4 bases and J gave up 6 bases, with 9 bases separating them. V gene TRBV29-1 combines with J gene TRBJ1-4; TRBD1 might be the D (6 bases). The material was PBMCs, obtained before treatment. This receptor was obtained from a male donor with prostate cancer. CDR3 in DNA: TGCAGCGTTGTCAGGGGAGATGAAAAACTGTTTTTT. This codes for CSVVRGDEKLFF.